Below are 15 T cell receptor beta chains sequenced from a single sample in a study of patients and donors after allogeneic stem cell transplantation. TCRdb ran MiXCR on the RT-PCR reads and lists one entry per CDR3 protein. The sample has roughly 880,000 distinct CDR3 sequences; 18% are singletons. Sequenced material: blood, either unsorted or a sorted T cell fraction (not recorded which). The receptors originated from a human donor who was either an allogeneic HSCT recipient or a stem cell or donor lymphocyte infusion donor (not recorded which). It is not recorded whose cells these are; they may come from a transplant donor.

The J gene is TRBJ1-2, the V gene TRBV5-1; D possibly corresponds to TRBD1 (5 bases). V was shortened by 3 bases and J by 2 bases, with 17 bases between the two germline ends. From germline, CDR1 is SGHRS and CDR2 YFSETQ. The CDR3 length is 16 residues. The chain's CDR3 is CASSSGVVGGNYGYTF. CDR3 in DNA: TGCGCCAGCAGCTCGGGGGTTGTCGGGGGAAACTATGGCTACACCTTC.

The J gene is TRBJ2-3, the V gene TRBV5-1; 8 positions match TRBD2. J gave up 6 bases and V 1 base, and 13 bases lay outside the gene matches. CDR3 length: 17 amino acids. From germline, CDR1 is SGHRS and CDR2 YFSETQ. The CDR3 coding sequence is TGCGCCAGCAGCTTGTTCCTCGGGACTAGGGAAGAGGATACGCAGTATTTT. Encoded protein: CASSLFLGTREEDTQYF.

In this sample, this clonotype turned up a few times. V usage is TRBV7-3 and J usage is TRBJ2-1; D not certain. Per germline, CDR1 SGHTA and CDR2 FQGTGA. The CDR3 runs to 13 residues. The V and J ends lost 5 bases and 2 bases respectively, with 7 bases between them. CDR3 in amino acids: CASSLNTYNEQFF. CDR3 nucleotides: TGTGCCAGCAGCCTAAACACCTACAATGAGCAGTTCTTC.

The sample holds many counts of this clonotype. V gene TRBV29-1 combines with J gene TRBJ1-1, with D unresolved. The CDR3 length is 14 residues. Per the germline V gene, CDR1 is SQVTM and CDR2 is ANQGSEA. V shed 7 bases and J shed 0 bases, with 15 bases lying between them. DNA of the CDR3: TGCAGCGGTGCGCTGGGCGGCATGAACACTGAAGCTTTCTTT. It is translated as CSGALGGMNTEAFF.

This chain connects TRBV9 to TRBJ2-1; D ambiguous. Trimming removed 2 bases at V and 9 bases at J, with 12 bases between. The germline gives CDR1 SGDLS, CDR2 YYNGEE. The CDR3 sequence is 13 residues long. The CDR3 DNA is TGTGCCAGCAGCGTTATAGGAAACGGTGAGCAGTTCTTC. Protein sequence: CASSVIGNGEQFF.

This clonotype was observed many times. J is TRBJ1-1 and V is TRBV12-3 or TRBV12-4; D unclear. The CDR3 consists of 11 residues. Trimming took off 5 bases at V and 6 bases at J, with 7 bases between the two ends. The CDR3 here is CASSTQAEAFF. The CDR3 coding sequence is TGTGCCAGCAGTACTCAGGCTGAAGCTTTCTTT.

This chain uses TRBV7-8 with TRBJ1-5; D remains unclear. Germline CDR1 reads SGHVS; CDR2 reads FQNEAQ. The CDR3 is made up of 14 amino acids. V was clipped by 5 bases and J by 3 bases, with 11 bases between them. For the CDR3, the DNA is TGTGCCAGCAGCCACGGTTCCCTCAATCAGCCCCAGCATTTT. Its protein is CASSHGSLNQPQHF.

This clonotype was counted between two and nine times. This sequence joins TRBV3-1 and TRBJ2-5; D remains ambiguous. Trimming took off 3 bases at V and 1 base at J, with 3 bases between the two ends. CDR3 length: 12 residues. Germline V gene data show CDR1 as LGHDT and CDR2 as YNNKEL (reference sequence). In nucleotides, the CDR3 is TGTGCCAGCAGCCATGCCCAAGAGACCCAGTACTTC. Translated: CASSHAQETQYF.

This clonotype has just a few counts. The chain employs TRBV24-1 and TRBJ2-1, with D possibly matching TRBD2 (6 bases). Trimming removed 0 bases at V and 7 bases at J, with 18 bases between. This CDR3 is 17 amino acids long. In germline, CDR1 is KGHDR, CDR2 SFDVKD. CDR3 amino acids: CATSDLGGQAAKNEQFF. The CDR3 nucleotides read TGTGCCACCAGTGATTTGGGAGGGCAGGCCGCTAAGAATGAGCAGTTCTTC.

This clonotype appeared a few times. The chain combines TRBV6-1 with TRBJ2-7, with TRBD1 matching 12 bases. This CDR3 spans 15 amino acids. V lost 5 bases and J lost 6; bases outside the gene matches: 8. Germline V gene lookup returns CDR1 MNHNS and CDR2 SASEGT. CDR3 nucleotides: TGTGCCAGCAGTAGACCGGGACAGGGGGCGTCCGAGCAGTACTTC. This gives the protein CASSRPGQGASEQYF.

The chain combines TRBV3-1 with TRBJ2-7; either TRBD1 or TRBD2 may supply D (7 bases each). V was pared by 3 bases and J by 3 bases, with 18 bases between. The length of the CDR3 is 16 residues. CDR1 and CDR2 from the germline V gene are LGHDT and YNNKEL (reference sequence). CDR3 coding DNA: TGTGCCAGCAGCCAGCTCAGACAGGGAGGGCACTACGAGCAGTACTTC. The encoded protein is CASSQLRQGGHYEQYF.

This clonotype was detected many times. The rearrangement joins TRBV6-2 or TRBV6-3 to TRBJ2-2, with D possibly being TRBD1 or TRBD2 (6 bases each). From germline, CDR1 is MNHEY and CDR2 SVGEGT. The length of the CDR3 is 13 residues. V was pared by 5 bases and J by 7 bases, with 11 bases between. The CDR3 region is CASSTGGLGELFF. CDR3 nucleotide sequence: TGTGCCAGCAGTACCGGGGGCCTCGGGGAGCTGTTTTTT.

V and J are TRBV5-1 and TRBJ1-2, with TRBD1 matching over 9 bases. Germline V CDR1 and CDR2: SGHRS, YFSETQ. Trimming at V came to 3 bases and at J to 7 bases, leaving 13 bases not matched to a gene. The CDR3 has 16 residues. In DNA, the CDR3 is TGCGCCAGCAGCTGGACCGGGACAGGGAGGTCGGGTGGCTACACCTTC. Protein product: CASSWTGTGRSGGYTF.

The rearrangement links TRBV19 to TRBJ2-1; 10 nucleotides agree with TRBD2. V was pared by 10 bases and J by 3 bases, with 15 bases of the junction left unmatched. The CDR3 covers 17 residues. Per germline, CDR1 LNHDA and CDR2 SQIVND (reference sequence). Written as DNA, the CDR3 is TGTGCCACGGGGACCTCCGGACTAGCGGAAATCTACAATGAGCAGTTCTTC. Encoded protein: CATGTSGLAEIYNEQFF.

Written as DNA, the CDR3 is TGTGCCAGCCAGAAGTACAGACCTGGGGCCAACGTCCTGACTTTC. Protein: CASQKYRPGANVLTF. The chain links TRBV2 to TRBJ2-6; D is unresolved. CDR3 length equals 15 residues. V was clipped by 8 bases and J by 2 bases, with 13 bases between them. Germline lookup yields CDR1 SNHLY and CDR2 FYNNEI.